In its sample, the clone carrying this TCR beta chain was seen many times. TCRdb recomputed calls from the 5' RACE reads with MiXCR, one row per CDR3 protein. The repertoire holds 45,000 or so distinct CDR3 sequences, with around 3.3% as singletons. The sample belongs to a study of neurological immune-mediated disorders. Sequenced: PBMCs. This receptor was identified in a woman aged 45-65 years with multiple sclerosis.

The CDR3 DNA sequence: TGTGCCAGCGGGGACCTCCATCAGCCCCAGCATTTT. This codes for CASGDLHQPQHF. The gene calls are TRBV27 and TRBJ1-5; a weak D match, TRBD1 (5 bases). This CDR3 region has 12 residues. Germline CDR1 reads MNHEY; CDR2 reads SMNVEV (reference sequence). Trimming removed 8 bases at V and 5 bases at J, with 10 bases between.